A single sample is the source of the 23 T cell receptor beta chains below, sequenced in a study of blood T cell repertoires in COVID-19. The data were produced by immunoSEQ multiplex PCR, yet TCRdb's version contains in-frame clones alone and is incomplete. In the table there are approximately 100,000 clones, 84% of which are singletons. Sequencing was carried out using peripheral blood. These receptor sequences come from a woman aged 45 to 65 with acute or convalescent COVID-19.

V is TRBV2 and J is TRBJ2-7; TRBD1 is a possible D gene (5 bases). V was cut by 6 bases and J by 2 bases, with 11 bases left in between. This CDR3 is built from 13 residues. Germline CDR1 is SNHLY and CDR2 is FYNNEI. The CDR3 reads CASRLDNAYEQYF. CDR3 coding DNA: TGTGCCAGCAGGTTGGACAACGCCTACGAGCAGTACTTC.

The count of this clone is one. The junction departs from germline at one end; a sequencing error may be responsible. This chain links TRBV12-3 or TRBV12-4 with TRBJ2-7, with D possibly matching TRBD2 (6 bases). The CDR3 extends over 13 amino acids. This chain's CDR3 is CASSPTGSLAVEF. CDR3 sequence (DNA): TGTGCCAGCAGTCCAACCGGGAGCCTCGCGGTCGAATTC.

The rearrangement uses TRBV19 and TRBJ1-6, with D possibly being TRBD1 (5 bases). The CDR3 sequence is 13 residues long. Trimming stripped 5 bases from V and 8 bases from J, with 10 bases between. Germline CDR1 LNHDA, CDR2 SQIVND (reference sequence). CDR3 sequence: CASSQGFHSPLHF. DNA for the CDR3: TGTGCCAGTAGTCAGGGCTTCCATTCACCCCTCCACTTT.

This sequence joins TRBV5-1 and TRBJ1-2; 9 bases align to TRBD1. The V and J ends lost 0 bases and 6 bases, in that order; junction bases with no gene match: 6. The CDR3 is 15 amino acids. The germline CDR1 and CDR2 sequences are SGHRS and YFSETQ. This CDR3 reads CASSLVGDRADGYTF. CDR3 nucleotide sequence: TGCGCCAGCAGCTTGGTAGGGGACAGGGCAGATGGCTACACCTTC.

The chain's CDR3 is CASSEAQGATDTQYF. The CDR3 DNA is TGTGCCAGCAGCGAGGCACAGGGGGCAACAGATACGCAGTATTTT. The gene calls are TRBV9 and TRBJ2-3, with TRBD1 matching over 9 bases. With V trimmed by 3 bases and J by 3 bases, 5 bases remained unmatched. The CDR3 sequence is 15 residues long. Germline CDR1 reads SGDLS; CDR2 reads YYNGEE.

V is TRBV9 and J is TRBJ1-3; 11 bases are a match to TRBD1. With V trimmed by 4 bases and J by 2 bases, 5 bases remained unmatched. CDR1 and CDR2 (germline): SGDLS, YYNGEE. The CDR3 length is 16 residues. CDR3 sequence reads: CASSPGQGATGNTIYF. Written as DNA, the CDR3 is TGTGCCAGCAGCCCTGGACAGGGGGCGACTGGAAACACCATATATTTT.

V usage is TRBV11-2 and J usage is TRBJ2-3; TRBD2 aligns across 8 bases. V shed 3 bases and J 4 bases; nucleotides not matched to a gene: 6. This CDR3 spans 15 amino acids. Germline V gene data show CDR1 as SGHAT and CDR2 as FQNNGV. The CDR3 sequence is CASSLVGGAADTQYF. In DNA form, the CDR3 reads TGTGCCAGCAGCTTGGTCGGGGGGGCCGCAGATACGCAGTATTTT.

The CDR3 sequence: CASSSGQGSNEKLFF. The CDR3 coding sequence is TGTGCCAGTAGTTCCGGACAGGGGTCTAATGAAAAACTGTTTTTT. The chain joins TRBV19 to TRBJ1-4, with 9 bases identical to TRBD1. The germline gives CDR1 LNHDA, CDR2 SQIVND (reference sequence). Trimming cost V 5 bases and J 3 bases; bases outside gene matches: 4. There are 15 residues in the CDR3.

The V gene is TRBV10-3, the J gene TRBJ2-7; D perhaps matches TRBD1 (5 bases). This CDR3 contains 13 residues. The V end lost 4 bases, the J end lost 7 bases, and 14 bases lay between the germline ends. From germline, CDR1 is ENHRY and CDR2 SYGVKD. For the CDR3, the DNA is TGTGCCATCAGTGTACTTCAGGGTGAGGAGCAGTACTTC. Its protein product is CAISVLQGEEQYF.

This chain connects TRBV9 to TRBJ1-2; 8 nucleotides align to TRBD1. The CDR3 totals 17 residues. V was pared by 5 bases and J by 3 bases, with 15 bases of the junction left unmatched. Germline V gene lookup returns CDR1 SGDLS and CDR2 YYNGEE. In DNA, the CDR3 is TGTGCCAGCAGTCCAACCCCCCCTCAGACAGGGGACTATGGCTACACCTTC. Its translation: CASSPTPPQTGDYGYTF.

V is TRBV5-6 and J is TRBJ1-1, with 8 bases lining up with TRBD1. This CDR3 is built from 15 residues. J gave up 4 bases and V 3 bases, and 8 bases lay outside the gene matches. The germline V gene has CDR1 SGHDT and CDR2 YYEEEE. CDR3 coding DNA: TGTGCCAGCAGCTCAGCCGGGACAGGTCGCACTGAAGCTTTCTTT. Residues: CASSSAGTGRTEAFF. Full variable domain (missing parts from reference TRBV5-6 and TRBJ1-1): DAGVTQSPTHLIKTRGQQVTLRCSPKSGHDTVSWYQQALGQGPQFIFQYYEEEERQRGNFPDRFSGHQFPNYSSELNVNALLLGDSALYLCASSSAGTGRTEAFFGQGTRLTVV.

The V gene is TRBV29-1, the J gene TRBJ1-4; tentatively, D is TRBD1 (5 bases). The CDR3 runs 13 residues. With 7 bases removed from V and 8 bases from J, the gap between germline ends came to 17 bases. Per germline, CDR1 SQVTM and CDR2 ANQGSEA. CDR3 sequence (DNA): TGCAGCGCTGTGACAGACCGGGAGGAAAAACTGTTTTTT. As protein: CSAVTDREEKLFF.

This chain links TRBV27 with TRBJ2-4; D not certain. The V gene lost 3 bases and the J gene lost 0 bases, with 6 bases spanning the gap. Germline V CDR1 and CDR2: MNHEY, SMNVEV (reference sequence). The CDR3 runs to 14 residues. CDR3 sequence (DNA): TGTGCCAGCAGTTTGTTACTAGCCAAAAACATTCAGTACTTC. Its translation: CASSLLLAKNIQYF.

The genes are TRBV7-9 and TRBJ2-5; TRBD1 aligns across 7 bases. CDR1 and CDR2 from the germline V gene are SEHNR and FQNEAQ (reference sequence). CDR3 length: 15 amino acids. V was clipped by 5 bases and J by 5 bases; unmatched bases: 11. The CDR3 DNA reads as TGTGCCAGCAGCCTCGGACAGGTCGCGCACGAGACCCAGTACTTC. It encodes CASSLGQVAHETQYF.

CDR3 nucleotides: TGTGCCACCAGCAGGGGGACAGGGCAATCGCGGAGCTACACCTTC. Translation: CATSRGTGQSRSYTF. V and J are TRBV15 and TRBJ1-2, with TRBD1 matching over 9 bases. V was clipped by 3 bases and J by 9 bases; unmatched bases: 11. The length of the CDR3 is 15 residues. Germline V gene lookup returns CDR1 LNHNV and CDR2 YYDKDF (reference sequence).

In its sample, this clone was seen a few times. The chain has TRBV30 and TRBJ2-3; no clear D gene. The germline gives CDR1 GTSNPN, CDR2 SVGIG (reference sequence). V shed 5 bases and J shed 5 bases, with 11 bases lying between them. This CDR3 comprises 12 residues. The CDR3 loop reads CAWAHSRDTQYF. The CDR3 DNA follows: TGTGCCTGGGCACATTCTAGAGATACGCAGTATTTT.

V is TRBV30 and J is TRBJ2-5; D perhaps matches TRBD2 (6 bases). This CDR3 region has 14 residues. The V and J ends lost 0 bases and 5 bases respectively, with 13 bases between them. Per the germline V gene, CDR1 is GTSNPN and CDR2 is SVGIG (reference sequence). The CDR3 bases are TGTGCCTGGAGTGTACTGGCGGGATCGGAGACCCAGTACTTC. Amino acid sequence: CAWSVLAGSETQYF.

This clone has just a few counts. For the CDR3, the DNA is TGTGCCAGCAGCTTAGCCGGACAGATGAATGAGCAGTTCTTC. Translated, it gives CASSLAGQMNEQFF. The J gene is TRBJ2-1, the V gene TRBV7-9; the D gene is possibly TRBD1 (6 bases). Trimming left V 0 bases short and J 7 bases short, with 10 bases between. Germline CDR1 and CDR2: SEHNR and FQNEAQ (reference sequence). The CDR3 consists of 14 residues.

As DNA, the CDR3 is TGTGCCAGCTCTCAGGGGAACACTGAAGCTTTCTTT. Amino acids: CASSQGNTEAFF. The J gene is TRBJ1-1, the V gene TRBV18; tentative D call: TRBD1 (5 bases). Germline V lookup: CDR1 KGHSH, CDR2 LQKENI. The length of the CDR3 is 12 residues. Trimming shortened V by 6 bases and J by 1 base, and 6 bases separated the two germline ends.

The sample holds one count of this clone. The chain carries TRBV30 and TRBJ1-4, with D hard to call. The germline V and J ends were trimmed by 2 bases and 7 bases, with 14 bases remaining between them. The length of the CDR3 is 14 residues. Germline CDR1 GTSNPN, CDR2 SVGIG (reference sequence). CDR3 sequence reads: CAWSPGYLLEKLFF. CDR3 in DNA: TGTGCCTGGAGTCCCGGTTACCTGCTTGAAAAACTGTTTTTT.

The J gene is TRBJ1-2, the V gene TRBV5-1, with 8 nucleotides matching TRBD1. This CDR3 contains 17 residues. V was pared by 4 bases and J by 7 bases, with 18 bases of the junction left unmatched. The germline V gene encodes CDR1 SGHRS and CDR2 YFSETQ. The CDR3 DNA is TGCGCCAGCAGCAGCAATGTAGCTCAGGGGGCAGAATTTGGCTACACCTTC. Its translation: CASSSNVAQGAEFGYTF. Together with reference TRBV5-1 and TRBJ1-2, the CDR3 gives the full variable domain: KAGVTQTPRYLIKTRGQQVTLSCSPISGHRSVSWYQQTPGQGLQFLFEYFSETQRNKGNFPGRFSGRQFSNSRSEMNVSTLELGDSALYLCASSSNVAQGAEFGYTFGSGTRLTVV.

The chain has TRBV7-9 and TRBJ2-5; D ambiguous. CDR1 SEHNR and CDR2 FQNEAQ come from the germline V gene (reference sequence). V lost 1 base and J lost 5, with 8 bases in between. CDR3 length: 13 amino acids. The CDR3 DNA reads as TGTGCCAGCAGCTTAGGGGCAACGGAGACCCAGTACTTC. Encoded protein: CASSLGATETQYF.

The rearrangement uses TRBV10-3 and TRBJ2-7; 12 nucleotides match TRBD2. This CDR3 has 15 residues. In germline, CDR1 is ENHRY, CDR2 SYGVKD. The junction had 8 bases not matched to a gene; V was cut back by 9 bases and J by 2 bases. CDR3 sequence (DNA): TGTGCCATTTCTAGCGGGGGGGCTCCTCCCTACGAGCAGTACTTC. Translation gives CAISSGGAPPYEQYF.